Included here is one T cell receptor (beta chain) sequence, with context. Germline loops: CDR1 LNHDA, CDR2 SQIVND (reference sequence). This CDR3 spans 14 amino acids. The V segment lost 8 bases and the J segment 7 bases; nucleotides outside the gene matches: 8. The method was immunoSEQ multiplex PCR; TCRdb's version includes in-frame clones alone and lacks a portion of them. The sample contains 70,000 to 75,000 clones, roughly 87% of which appear only once. The sample belongs to a study of control samples from healthy donors and cancer patients. The chain is built from TRBV19 and TRBJ2-2, with 9 bases lining up with TRBD1. This clonotype originated in a woman between 50 and 59 years old in good health. Material: blood. CDR3: CASRRQGDNGELFF. The DNA for the CDR3 is TGTGCCAGTCGACGACAGGGGGATAACGGGGAGCTGTTTTTT.